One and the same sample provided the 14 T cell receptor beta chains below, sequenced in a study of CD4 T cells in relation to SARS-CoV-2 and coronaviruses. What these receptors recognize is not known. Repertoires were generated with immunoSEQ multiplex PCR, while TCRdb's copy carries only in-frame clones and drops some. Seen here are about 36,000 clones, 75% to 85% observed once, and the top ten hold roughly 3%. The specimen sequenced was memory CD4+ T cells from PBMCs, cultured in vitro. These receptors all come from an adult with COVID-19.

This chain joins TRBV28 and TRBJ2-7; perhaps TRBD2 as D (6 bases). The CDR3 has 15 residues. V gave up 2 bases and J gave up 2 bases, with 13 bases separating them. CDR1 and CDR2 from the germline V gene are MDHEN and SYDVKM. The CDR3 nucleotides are TGTGCCAGCAGTTTACCAGGGACTGGGGCCTACGAGCAGTACTTC. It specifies CASSLPGTGAYEQYF.

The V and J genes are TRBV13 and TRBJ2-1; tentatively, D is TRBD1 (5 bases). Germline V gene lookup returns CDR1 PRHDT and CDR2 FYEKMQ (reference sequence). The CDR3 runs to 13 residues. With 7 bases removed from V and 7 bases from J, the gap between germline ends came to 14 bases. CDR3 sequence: CASTWGPRNEQFF. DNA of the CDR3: TGTGCCAGCACCTGGGGCCCGAGGAATGAGCAGTTCTTC.

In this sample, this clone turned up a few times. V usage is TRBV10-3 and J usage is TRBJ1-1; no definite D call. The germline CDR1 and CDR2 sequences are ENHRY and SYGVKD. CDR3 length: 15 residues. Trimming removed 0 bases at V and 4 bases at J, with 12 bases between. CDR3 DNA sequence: TGTGCCATCAGTGAGTCTACCGGGGTCGTCACTGAAGCTTTCTTT. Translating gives CAISESTGVVTEAFF.

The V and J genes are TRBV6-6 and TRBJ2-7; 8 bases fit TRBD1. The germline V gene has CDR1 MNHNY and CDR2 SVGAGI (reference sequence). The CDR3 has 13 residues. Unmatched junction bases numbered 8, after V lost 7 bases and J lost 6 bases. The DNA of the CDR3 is TGTGCCAGCACTTTACCGGACAGGGTCGAGCAGTACTTC. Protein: CASTLPDRVEQYF.

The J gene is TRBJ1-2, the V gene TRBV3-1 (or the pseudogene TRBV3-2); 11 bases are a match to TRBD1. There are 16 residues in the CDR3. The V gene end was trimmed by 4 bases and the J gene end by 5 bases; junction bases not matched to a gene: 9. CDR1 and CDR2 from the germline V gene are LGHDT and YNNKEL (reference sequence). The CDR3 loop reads CASSRRTGGILYGYTF. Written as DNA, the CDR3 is TGTGCCAGCAGCCGACGGACAGGGGGCATTTTATATGGCTACACCTTC.

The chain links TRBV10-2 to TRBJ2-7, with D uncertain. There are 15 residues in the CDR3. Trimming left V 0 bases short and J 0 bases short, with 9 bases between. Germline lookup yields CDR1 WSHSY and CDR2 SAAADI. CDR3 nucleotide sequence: TGCGCCAGCAGTGAGTCTCCGGCTGACTCCTACGAGCAGTACTTC. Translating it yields CASSESPADSYEQYF.

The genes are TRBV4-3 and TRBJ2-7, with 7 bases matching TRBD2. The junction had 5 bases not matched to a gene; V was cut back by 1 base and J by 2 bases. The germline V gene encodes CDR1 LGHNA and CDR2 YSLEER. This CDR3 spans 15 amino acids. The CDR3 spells CASSQGLAEAYEQYF. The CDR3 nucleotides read TGCGCCAGCAGCCAAGGTCTAGCGGAGGCCTACGAGCAGTACTTC.

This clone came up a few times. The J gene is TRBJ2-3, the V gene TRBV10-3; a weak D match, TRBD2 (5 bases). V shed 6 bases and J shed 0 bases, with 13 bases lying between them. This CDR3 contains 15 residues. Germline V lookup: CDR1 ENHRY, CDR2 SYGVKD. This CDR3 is CAIRASGISTDTQYF. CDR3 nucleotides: TGTGCCATCAGGGCCAGCGGTATTAGCACAGATACGCAGTATTTT.

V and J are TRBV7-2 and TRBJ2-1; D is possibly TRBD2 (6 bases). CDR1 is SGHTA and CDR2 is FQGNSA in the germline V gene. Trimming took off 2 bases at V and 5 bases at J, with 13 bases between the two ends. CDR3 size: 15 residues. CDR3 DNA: TGTGCCAGCAGCTTATGGGGGGAGACCCACAATGAGCAGTTCTTC. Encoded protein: CASSLWGETHNEQFF.

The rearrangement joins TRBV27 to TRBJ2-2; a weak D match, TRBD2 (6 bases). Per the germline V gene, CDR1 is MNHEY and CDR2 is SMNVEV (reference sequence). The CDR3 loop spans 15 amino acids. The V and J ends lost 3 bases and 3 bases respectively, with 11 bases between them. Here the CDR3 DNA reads TGTGCCAGCAGTTTCGCCGGGAGTGACACCGGGGAGCTGTTTTTT. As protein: CASSFAGSDTGELFF.

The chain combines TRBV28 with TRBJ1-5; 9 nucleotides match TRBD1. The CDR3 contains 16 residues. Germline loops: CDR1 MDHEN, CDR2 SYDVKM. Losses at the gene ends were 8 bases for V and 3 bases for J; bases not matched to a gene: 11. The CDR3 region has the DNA TGTGCCAGCCAATTGTTGGGACAGGGACACAATCAGCCCCAGCATTTT. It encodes CASQLLGQGHNQPQHF.

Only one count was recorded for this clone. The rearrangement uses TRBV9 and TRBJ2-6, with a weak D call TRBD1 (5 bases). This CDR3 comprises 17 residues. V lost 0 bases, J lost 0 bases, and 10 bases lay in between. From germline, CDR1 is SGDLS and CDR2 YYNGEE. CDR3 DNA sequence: TGTGCCAGCAGCGTAGGGACATTGATCTCTGGGGCCAACGTCCTGACTTTC. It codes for CASSVGTLISGANVLTF.

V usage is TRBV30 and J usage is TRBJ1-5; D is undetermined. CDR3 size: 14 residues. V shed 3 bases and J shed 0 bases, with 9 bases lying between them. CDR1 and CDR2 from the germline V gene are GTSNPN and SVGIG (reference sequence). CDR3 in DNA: TGTGCCTGGAGAGGAGAAAGTAGCAATCAGCCCCAGCATTTT. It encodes CAWRGESSNQPQHF.

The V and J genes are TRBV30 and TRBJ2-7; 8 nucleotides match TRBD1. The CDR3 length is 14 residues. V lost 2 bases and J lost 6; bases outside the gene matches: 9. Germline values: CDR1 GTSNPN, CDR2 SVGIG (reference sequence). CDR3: CAWSPPGGPSEQYF. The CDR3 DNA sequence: TGTGCCTGGAGTCCACCAGGGGGCCCCTCCGAGCAGTACTTC.